The next 3 T cell receptor beta chains were all read from a single sample in a study of CD4+ T cells in melanoma. Libraries were prepared by immunoSEQ multiplex PCR; TCRdb keeps only in-frame clonotypes and omits some of them. The table includes some 110,000 clones, about 90% detected once. Sequenced material: peripheral blood. Source of these receptors: a human donor with melanoma.

The J gene is TRBJ2-3, the V gene TRBV6-6, with D hard to call. The length of the CDR3 is 16 residues. Germline V gene sequence: CDR1 MNHNY, CDR2 SVGAGI (reference sequence). The ends were cut back, 2 bases at V and 0 bases at J, with 12 bases in the middle. This CDR3 reads CASSYPPEKSTDTQYF. The DNA of the CDR3 is TGTGCCAGCAGTTACCCCCCCGAGAAGAGCACAGATACGCAGTATTTT.

This clone was seen once. V usage is TRBV27 and J usage is TRBJ2-1; 11 positions agree with TRBD2. The CDR3 has 17 residues. J gave up 12 bases and V 0 bases, and 13 bases lay outside the gene matches. Germline V gene sequence: CDR1 MNHEY, CDR2 SMNVEV (reference sequence). The CDR3 sequence is CASSLSVLAGARGRQFF. The CDR3 DNA reads TGTGCCAGCAGTTTATCAGTACTAGCGGGGGCCCGCGGTAGGCAGTTCTTC.

The V gene is TRBV19, the J gene TRBJ2-1, with 10 bases matching TRBD1. The CDR3 spans 15 residues. Looked up from germline, CDR1 is LNHDA and CDR2 is SQIVND (reference sequence). J lost 0 bases, V lost 5 bases, and 1 base had no gene match. This chain's CDR3 is CASSRTGGSYNEQFF. In nucleotides, the CDR3 is TGTGCCAGTAGTCGGACAGGGGGCTCCTACAATGAGCAGTTCTTC. Full variable domain (missing parts from reference TRBV19 and TRBJ2-1): DGGITQSPKYLFRKEGQNVTLSCEQNLNHDAMYWYRQDPGQGLRLIYYSQIVNDFQKGDIAEGYSVSREKKESFPLTVTSAQKNPTAFYLCASSRTGGSYNEQFFGPGTRLTVL.